Listed below are T cell receptor beta chains from one sample, sequenced in a study of blood T cells in healthy people across ages. TCRdb re-derived calls from the 5' RACE reads in MiXCR, one entry per CDR3 protein. The repertoire holds about 780,000 distinct CDR3 sequences, around 45% seen once, with 15% to 20% in the top ten. Sequencing was performed on blood. These receptors came from an elderly man in good health. CDR3s include the opening cysteine and the closing phenylalanine or tryptophan. D genes are given only for firm matches. Only some rows state a clone size, as once, few, many or a class for expanded clones.

TRBJ2-1,TRBD1,TRBV5-1,NA,TGCGCCAGCAGCCCTGAGACAGGGCAGTTCAATGAGCAGTTCTTC,CASSPETGQFNEQFF
TRBJ2-1,TRBD1,TRBV24-1,few,TGTGCCACCAGTGATTTGCGCCAGGGGGCCTACAATGAGCAGTTCTTC,CATSDLRQGAYNEQFF
TRBJ2-3,TRBD1,TRBV7-8,NA,TGTGCCAGCAGCTGGAACAGGGGATCAGATACGCAGTATTTT,CASSWNRGSDTQYF
TRBJ2-1,TRBD2,TRBV6-2/TRBV6-3,NA,TGTGCCAGCCGACTAGCGGGAGTGCTTGAGCAGTTCTTC,CASRLAGVLEQFF
TRBJ2-7,NA,TRBV7-2,few,TGTGCCAGCAGCTTGGTCAAACCCTACGAGCAGTACTTC,CASSLVKPYEQYF
TRBJ2-1,TRBD2,TRBV20-1,NA,TGCAGTGCTAGAGATTGGGCTAGCGGTTTATACAATGAGCAGTTCTTC,CSARDWASGLYNEQFF
TRBJ2-7,NA,TRBV7-3,NA,TGTGCCAGCAGCCAGGACAGCTCCTGCGAGCAGTACTTC,CASSQDSSCEQYF
TRBJ2-7,NA,TRBV10-3,NA,TGTGCCATCAGTGGAGGGCCCTACAATGAGCAGTACTTC,CAISGGPYNEQYF
TRBJ2-1,TRBD2,TRBV20-1,NA,TGCAGTGCTGGGGGACTAGCTGCTAAGGGTGGTGAGCAGTTCTTC,CSAGGLAAKGGEQFF
TRBJ2-7,NA,TRBV4-2,NA,TGTGCCAGCAGCCAAGCCCCAGCGGCTACCTCCTACGAGCAGTACTTC,CASSQAPAATSYEQYF
TRBJ2-5,TRBD2,TRBV6-2/TRBV6-3,NA,TGTGCCAGCAGTTACGCGGCCCCGGGAGGGATGGAGACCCAGTACTTC,CASSYAAPGGMETQYF
TRBJ1-4,TRBD1,TRBV20-1,NA,TGCAGTGCGCCGCCGGGACAGGGGGTCGGGGTTGTTGAAAAACTGTTTTTT,CSAPPGQGVGVVEKLFF
TRBJ2-7,NA,TRBV29-1,many,TGCAGCGTCGGAGATAGGGCTGGGGAGCAGTACTTC,CSVGDRAGEQYF
TRBJ2-3,NA,TRBV7-2,few,TGTGCCAGCAGCTTCGACGGGTCTCACACAGATACGCAGTATTTT,CASSFDGSHTDTQYF
TRBJ2-1,NA,TRBV6-1,NA,TGTGCCAGCAGTGGGGAACAGGCTAGAAGGAAATCCTACAATGAGCAGTTCTTC,CASSGEQARRKSYNEQFF
TRBJ2-2,NA,TRBV11-2,NA,TGTGCCAGCAGCTTAAAGACCAACACCGGGGAGCTGTTTTTT,CASSLKTNTGELFF
TRBJ2-1,TRBD1,TRBV11-2,NA,TGTGCCAGCAGCCCCCGGGACAGTCGGAATGAGCAGTTCTTC,CASSPRDSRNEQFF
TRBJ2-7,TRBD2,TRBV6-6,many,TGTGCCAGCAGACATAGCGGGGGAGCCTACGAGCAGTACTTC,CASRHSGGAYEQYF
TRBJ2-7,TRBD1,TRBV5-1,NA,TGCGCCAGCAGCATGACCGGGACAGGGGCCTACGAGCAGTACTTC,CASSMTGTGAYEQYF
TRBJ2-7,TRBD2,TRBV7-9,once,TGTGCCAGCAGCTTATCAGCGGGAGCTGTTGAGCAGTACTTC,CASSLSAGAVEQYF
TRBJ1-4,NA,TRBV5-5,few,TGTGCCAGCAGCTTGGTAGGCAGTGGGAATGAAAAACTGTTTTTT,CASSLVGSGNEKLFF
TRBJ2-3,NA,TRBV20-1,NA,TGCAGTGCCCCGAATGTAGCGGAACCCAGCACAGATACGCAGTATTTT,CSAPNVAEPSTDTQYF
TRBJ2-7,NA,TRBV20-1,NA,TGCAGTGCTAGAGCTGTTCCCGAGCAGTACTTC,CSARAVPEQYF
TRBJ2-3,NA,TRBV6-2/TRBV6-3,few,TGTGCCAGCAGTGTCAATGGCCGTTATACGCAGTATTTT,CASSVNGRYTQYF
TRBJ1-1,NA,TRBV7-7,NA,TGTGCCAGCAGCCCAAGACATGACAGCACTGAAGCTTTCTTT,CASSPRHDSTEAFF
TRBJ1-1,TRBD1,TRBV4-2,many,TGTGCCAGCAGCCTCGGGACAGGGTCGGGTGAGGCTGAAGCTTTCTTT,CASSLGTGSGEAEAFF
TRBJ1-4,NA,TRBV4-1,once,TGCGCCAGCAGCCAAAGGGGGGATGATGAAAAACTGTTTTTT,CASSQRGDDEKLFF
TRBJ2-1,NA,TRBV6-6,few,TGTGCCAGCAGTTACGCTGTGGATACTAGCGAGCAGTTCTTC,CASSYAVDTSEQFF
TRBJ1-2,NA,TRBV18,NA,TGTGCCAGCTCACCAGCCGAGGACAGATTCTATGGCTACACCTTC,CASSPAEDRFYGYTF
TRBJ1-2,NA,TRBV20-1,NA,TGCAGTGCCTCAAACGCTGCAAAGGGTCGGAGTTATGGCTACACCTTC,CSASNAAKGRSYGYTF
TRBJ2-5,TRBD1,TRBV11-2,NA,TGTGCCAGCAGCTCTACAGGGGCGGAAGAGACCCAGTACTTC,CASSSTGAEETQYF
TRBJ1-2,TRBD1,TRBV7-2,few,TGTGTCAGCAGCGGGGACAGGTTTGGCTACACCTTC,CVSSGDRFGYTF
TRBJ2-2,NA,TRBV21-1,NA,TGTGCCAGCAGCCCCTTCGCGGGGTGCACCGGGGAGCTGTTTTTT,CASSPFAGCTGELFF
TRBJ1-6,NA,TRBV7-9,few,TGTGCCAGCAGCTCAGGGTTGCTTAATTCACCCCTCCACTTT,CASSSGLLNSPLHF
TRBJ2-5,TRBD1,TRBV11-2,NA,TGTGCCAGCAGCCGTAACATCCTGACAGGGGGCGCCCAGAACCAGTACTTC,CASSRNILTGGAQNQYF
TRBJ2-1,NA,TRBV6-2/TRBV6-3,NA,TGTGCCAGCAGTGACACCGTGATCAATGAGCAGTTCTTC,CASSDTVINEQFF
TRBJ1-1,NA,TRBV14,few,TGTGCCAGCAGCCAAGATTATGGCAGTCCGAACACTGAAGCTTTCTTT,CASSQDYGSPNTEAFF
TRBJ2-7,TRBD1,TRBV5-1,few,TGCGCCAGCAGCCCTGGGGACAGACGAACCTACGAGCAGTACTTC,CASSPGDRRTYEQYF
TRBJ2-1,NA,TRBV27,many,TGTGCCAGCAGTTTGGGCAGGACCTTCGGGAATGAGCAGTTCTTC,CASSLGRTFGNEQFF
TRBJ1-2,NA,TRBV12-3/TRBV12-4,many,TGTGCCAGCAGGGACGGCCAAAACTATGGCTACACCTTC,CASRDGQNYGYTF
TRBJ2-7,TRBD2,TRBV11-2,NA,TGTGCCAGCAGCATCCGAGGGCTAGCGGGAGCCTACGAGCAGTACTTC,CASSIRGLAGAYEQYF
TRBJ2-7,NA,TRBV27,few,TGTGCCAGCAGGGAGGGCCTGGGAGCCCAGTACTTC,CASREGLGAQYF